These T cell receptor beta chains were read from a single sample in a study of cytotoxic CD8 clonotypes in ibrutinib-treated CLL. Using immunoSEQ multiplex PCR, the repertoire was profiled, and TCRdb retains in-frame clones only, with some absent. The table shows approximately 20,000 clones, with roughly 80% occurring only once. The sequencing used PBMCs, collected before ibrutinib treatment. These receptors originate from a human donor with chronic lymphocytic leukemia. CDR3s include the opening cysteine and the closing phenylalanine or tryptophan. The D gene is left open where the match is weak. Clone size is given for some rows only: seen once, a few or many times, or a class if the clone is expanded.

V gene	J gene	clone size	D gene	CDR3 protein	CDR3 DNA
TRBV28	TRBJ2-7	-	TRBD1	CASSLGTVQYF	TGTGCCAGCAGTTTGGGGACAGTCCAGTACTTC
TRBV7-7	TRBJ1-1	-	-	CASSQTGSSEAFF	TGTGCCAGCAGTCAAACAGGGTCGTCTGAAGCTTTCTTT
TRBV5-1	TRBJ1-2	-	-	CASSFRDTNYGYTF	TGCGCCAGCAGCTTTAGGGACACTAACTATGGCTACACCTTC
TRBV11-3	TRBJ2-3	-	TRBD2	CASSLGLAELTDTQYF	TGTGCCAGCAGCTTAGGTCTAGCGGAGCTCACAGATACGCAGTATTTT
TRBV7-2	TRBJ2-5	once	TRBD2	CASSPTSGGQETQYF	TGTGCCAGCAGCCCCACTAGCGGGGGCCAAGAGACCCAGTACTTC
TRBV7-2	TRBJ1-6	-	TRBD1	CASSLGTGYNSPLHF	TGTGCCAGCAGCCTGGGGACAGGGTATAATTCACCCCTCCACTTT
TRBV19	TRBJ2-1	-	TRBD2	CASSPSGGAFGEQFF	TGTGCCAGTAGTCCGAGCGGGGGGGCGTTCGGTGAGCAGTTCTTC
TRBV19	TRBJ1-4	-	TRBD1	CASSTSPGQIMKRVFF	TGTGCCAGTAGTACATCCCCGGGACAGATAATGAAAAGGGTGTTTTTT
TRBV15	TRBJ2-3	-	TRBD1	CATSRGGQGTDTQYF	TGTGCCACCAGCAGAGGGGGACAGGGTACAGATACGCAGTATTTT
TRBV19	TRBJ1-2	once	-	CASRRGYTF	TGTGCCAGCCGCAGGGGCTACACCTTC
TRBV19	TRBJ1-4	-	TRBD1	CASDTGTGDLKLFF	TGTGCCAGCGACACCGGGACAGGGGACCTAAAACTGTTTTTT
TRBV19	TRBJ1-1	-	TRBD1	CASRSAGGPEAFF	TGTGCCAGTAGATCGGCAGGGGGTCCTGAAGCTTTCTTT
TRBV28	TRBJ2-5	-	TRBD2	CASSLILAGVKIQETQYF	TGTGCCAGCAGTTTAATACTAGCGGGGGTCAAAATTCAAGAGACCCAGTACTTC
TRBV7-2	TRBJ2-7	once	TRBD2	CASSKTPPGLAGEYEQYF	TGTGCCAGCAGCAAGACCCCACCGGGACTAGCGGGGGAATACGAGCAGTACTTC
TRBV7-3	TRBJ2-7	-	TRBD2	CASSQPGGVNPSYEQYF	TGTGCCAGCAGCCAGCCCGGGGGGGTTAATCCCTCCTACGAGCAGTACTTC
TRBV10-2	TRBJ1-2	-	-	CASSDEGLGYGYTF	TGCGCCAGCAGTGATGAAGGGCTAGGCTATGGCTACACCTTC
TRBV18	TRBJ2-5	-	TRBD1	CASSPTGDGETQYF	TGTGCCAGCTCACCTACAGGGGACGGAGAGACCCAGTACTTC
TRBV15	TRBJ1-2	-	TRBD1	CATSRTGTGDYGYTF	TGTGCCACCAGCAGAACCGGGACAGGGGATTATGGCTACACCTTC